This T cell receptor beta chain emerged from a study of blood T cell repertoires in COVID-19. The authors' processing: Estimates of nucleated cell counts were drawn from the amplification of reference gene primers. This table comes from immunoSEQ multiplex PCR, and its TCRdb copy is limited to in-frame clones, with some not included. The D gene and trimming were derived from the DNA, and the V and J assignments and clone size from that table. The profile shows 250,000 to 300,000 clones, 90% to 95% of them singletons. CDR1 and CDR2 (germline): SQVTM, ANQGSEA. V was clipped by 6 bases and J by 2 bases, with 14 bases between them. The CDR3 spans 13 residues. This study enrolled people aged about 18 to 100 from roughly 22 US geographic areas. The study assigned cohorts using participant-reported clinical history.

Input material: PBMCs or T cells enriched from blood (not recorded which). V usage is TRBV29-1 and J usage is TRBJ2-7; D not certain. This receptor was taken from a human donor in a cohort exposed to, infected with or recovered from COVID-19 (not recorded which). The donor label of this sample is uncertain. The CDR3 reads CSVASSATYEQYF. In DNA form, the CDR3 reads TGCAGCGTCGCGAGTTCCGCGACCTACGAGCAGTACTTC.